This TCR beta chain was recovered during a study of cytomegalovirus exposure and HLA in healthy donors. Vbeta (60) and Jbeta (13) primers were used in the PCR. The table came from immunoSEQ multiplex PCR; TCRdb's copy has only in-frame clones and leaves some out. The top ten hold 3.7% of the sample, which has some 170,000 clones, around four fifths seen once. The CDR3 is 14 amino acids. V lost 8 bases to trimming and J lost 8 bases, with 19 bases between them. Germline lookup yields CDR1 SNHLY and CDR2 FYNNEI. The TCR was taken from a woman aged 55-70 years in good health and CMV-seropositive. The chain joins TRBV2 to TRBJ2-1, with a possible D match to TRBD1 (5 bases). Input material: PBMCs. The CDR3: CASGKAGAPDEQFF. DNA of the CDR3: TGTGCCAGCGGGAAGGCTGGGGCCCCGGATGAGCAGTTCTTC.